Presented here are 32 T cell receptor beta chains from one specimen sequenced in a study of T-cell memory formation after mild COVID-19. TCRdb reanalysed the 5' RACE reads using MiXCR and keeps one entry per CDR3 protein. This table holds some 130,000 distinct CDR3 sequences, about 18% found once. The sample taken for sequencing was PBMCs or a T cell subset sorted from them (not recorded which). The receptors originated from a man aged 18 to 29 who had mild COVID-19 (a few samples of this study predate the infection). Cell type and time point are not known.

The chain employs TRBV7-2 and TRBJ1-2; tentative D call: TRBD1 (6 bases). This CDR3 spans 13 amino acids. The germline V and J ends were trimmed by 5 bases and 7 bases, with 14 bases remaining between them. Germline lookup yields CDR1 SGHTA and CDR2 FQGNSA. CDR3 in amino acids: CASSPTGARGYTF. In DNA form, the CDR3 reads TGTGCCAGCAGCCCAACGGGGGCGCGTGGCTACACCTTC.

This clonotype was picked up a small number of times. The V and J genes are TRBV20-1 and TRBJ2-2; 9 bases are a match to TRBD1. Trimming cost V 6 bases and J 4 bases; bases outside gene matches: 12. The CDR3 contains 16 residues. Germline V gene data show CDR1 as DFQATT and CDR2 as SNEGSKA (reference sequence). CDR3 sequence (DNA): TGCAGTGCCAAGGTTCCCGGGACAGGGATCACCGGGGAGCTGTTTTTT. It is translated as CSAKVPGTGITGELFF.

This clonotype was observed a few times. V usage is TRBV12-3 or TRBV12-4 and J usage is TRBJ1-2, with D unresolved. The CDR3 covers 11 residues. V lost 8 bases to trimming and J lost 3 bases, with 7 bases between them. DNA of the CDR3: TGTGCCAGCGTCCGCGACTATGGCTACACCTTC. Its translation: CASVRDYGYTF.

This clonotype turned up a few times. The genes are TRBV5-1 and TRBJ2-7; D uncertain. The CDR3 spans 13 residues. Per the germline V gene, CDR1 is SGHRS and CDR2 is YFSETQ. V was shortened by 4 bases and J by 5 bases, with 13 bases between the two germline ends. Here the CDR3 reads CASSPHLGDEQYV. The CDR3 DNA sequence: TGCGCCAGCAGCCCCCACCTTGGCGACGAGCAGTACGTC.

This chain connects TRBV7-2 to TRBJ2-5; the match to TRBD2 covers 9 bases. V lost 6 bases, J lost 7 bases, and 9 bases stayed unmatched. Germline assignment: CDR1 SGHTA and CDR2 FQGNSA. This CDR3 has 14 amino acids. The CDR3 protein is CASRSGGQAGTQYF. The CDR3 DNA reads TGTGCCAGCAGGAGCGGGGGGCAGGCTGGGACCCAGTACTTC.

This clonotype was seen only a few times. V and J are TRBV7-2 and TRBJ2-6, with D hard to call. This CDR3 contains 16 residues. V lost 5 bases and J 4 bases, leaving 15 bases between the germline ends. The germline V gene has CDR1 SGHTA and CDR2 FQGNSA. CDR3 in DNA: TGTGCCAGCAGCCCAGAGGTCGTGCCGGGGGCCAACGTCCTGACTTTC. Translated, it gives CASSPEVVPGANVLTF.

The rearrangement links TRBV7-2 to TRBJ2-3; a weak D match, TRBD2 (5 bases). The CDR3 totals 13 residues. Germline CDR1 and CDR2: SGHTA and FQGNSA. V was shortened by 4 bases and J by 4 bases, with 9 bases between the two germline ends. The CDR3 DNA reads TGTGCCAGCAGCTCGAGGGTTGCAGATACGCAGTATTTT. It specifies CASSSRVADTQYF.

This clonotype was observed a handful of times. The CDR3 DNA reads as TGCAGTGCTAGAGAACCGACAGGGAATGGGGTCGGGCAGTACTTC. Protein: CSAREPTGNGVGQYF. The chain has TRBV20-1 and TRBJ2-7; 7 bases are a match to TRBD1. This CDR3 has 15 residues. Germline CDR1 and CDR2: DFQATT and SNEGSKA (reference sequence). Losses at the gene ends were 0 bases for V and 9 bases for J; bases not matched to a gene: 14.

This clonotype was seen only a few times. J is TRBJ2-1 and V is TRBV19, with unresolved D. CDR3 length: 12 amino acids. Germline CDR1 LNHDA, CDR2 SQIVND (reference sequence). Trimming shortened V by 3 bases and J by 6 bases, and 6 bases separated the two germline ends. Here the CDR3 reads CASSIKPNEQFF. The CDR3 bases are TGTGCCAGTAGTATCAAACCCAATGAGCAGTTCTTC.

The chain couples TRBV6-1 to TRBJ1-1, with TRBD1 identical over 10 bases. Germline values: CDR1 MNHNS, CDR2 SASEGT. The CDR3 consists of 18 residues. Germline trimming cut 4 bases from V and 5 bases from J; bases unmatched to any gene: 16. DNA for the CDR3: TGTGCCAGCAGTGGACAGGGGGCGGGTCGTGTCGCAAGGACTGAAGCTTTCTTT. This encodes CASSGQGAGRVARTEAFF.

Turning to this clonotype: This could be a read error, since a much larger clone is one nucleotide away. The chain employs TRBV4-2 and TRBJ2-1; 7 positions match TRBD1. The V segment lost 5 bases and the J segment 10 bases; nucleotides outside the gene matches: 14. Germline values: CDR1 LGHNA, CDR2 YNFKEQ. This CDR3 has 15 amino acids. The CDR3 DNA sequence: TGTGCCAGCAGCGTTAGGACAGGCCCACACGAGGAGCAGTTCTTC. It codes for CASSVRTGPHEEQFF.

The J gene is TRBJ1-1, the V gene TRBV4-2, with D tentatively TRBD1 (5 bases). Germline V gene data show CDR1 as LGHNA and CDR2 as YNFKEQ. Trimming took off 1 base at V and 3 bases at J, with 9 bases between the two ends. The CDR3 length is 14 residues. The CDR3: CASSQGGSHTEAFF. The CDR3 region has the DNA TGTGCCAGCAGCCAAGGGGGCAGTCACACTGAAGCTTTCTTT.

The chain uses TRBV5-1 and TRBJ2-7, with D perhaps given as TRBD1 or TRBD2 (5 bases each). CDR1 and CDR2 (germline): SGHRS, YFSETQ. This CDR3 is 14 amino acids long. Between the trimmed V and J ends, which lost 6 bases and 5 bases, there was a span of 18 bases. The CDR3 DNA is TGCGCCAGCAACCTGGGTGGGGGAAGCGACGAGCAGTACTTC. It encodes CASNLGGGSDEQYF.

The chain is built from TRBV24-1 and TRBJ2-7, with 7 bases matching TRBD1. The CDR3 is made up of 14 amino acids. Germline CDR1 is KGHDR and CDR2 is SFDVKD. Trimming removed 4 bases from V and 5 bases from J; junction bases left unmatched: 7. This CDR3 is CATSEDREPDEQYF. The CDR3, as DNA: TGTGCCACCAGTGAAGACAGGGAACCTGACGAGCAGTACTTC.

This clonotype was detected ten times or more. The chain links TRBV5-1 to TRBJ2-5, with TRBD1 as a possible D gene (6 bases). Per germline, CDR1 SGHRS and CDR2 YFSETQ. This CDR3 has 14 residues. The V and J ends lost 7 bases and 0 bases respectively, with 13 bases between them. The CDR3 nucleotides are TGCGCCAGCGCAGAACAGGGAGACCAAGAGACCCAGTACTTC. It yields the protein CASAEQGDQETQYF.

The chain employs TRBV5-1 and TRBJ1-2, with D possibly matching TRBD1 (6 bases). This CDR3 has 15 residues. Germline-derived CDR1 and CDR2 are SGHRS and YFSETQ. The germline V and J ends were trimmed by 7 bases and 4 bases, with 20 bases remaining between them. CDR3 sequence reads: CASSANTGRSYGYTF. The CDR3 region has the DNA TGCGCCAGCTCGGCTAACACAGGGCGGTCCTATGGCTACACCTTC.

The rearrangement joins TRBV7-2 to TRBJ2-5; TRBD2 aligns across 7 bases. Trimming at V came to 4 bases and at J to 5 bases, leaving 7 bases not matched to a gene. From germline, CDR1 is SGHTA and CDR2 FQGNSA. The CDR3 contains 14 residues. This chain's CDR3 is CASSSSGGTETQYF. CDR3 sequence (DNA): TGTGCCAGCAGCTCGTCCGGGGGGACGGAGACCCAGTACTTC.

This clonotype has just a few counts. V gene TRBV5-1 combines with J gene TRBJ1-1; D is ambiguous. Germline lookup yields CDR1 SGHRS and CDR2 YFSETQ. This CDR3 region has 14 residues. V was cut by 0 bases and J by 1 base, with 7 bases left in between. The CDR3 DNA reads TGCGCCAGCAGCTTGGTACCGGAGAACACTGAAGCTTTCTTT. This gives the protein CASSLVPENTEAFF. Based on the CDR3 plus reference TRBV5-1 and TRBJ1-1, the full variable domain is KAGVTQTPRYLIKTRGQQVTLSCSPISGHRSVSWYQQTPGQGLQFLFEYFSETQRNKGNFPGRFSGRQFSNSRSEMNVSTLELGDSALYLCASSLVPENTEAFFGQGTRLTVV.

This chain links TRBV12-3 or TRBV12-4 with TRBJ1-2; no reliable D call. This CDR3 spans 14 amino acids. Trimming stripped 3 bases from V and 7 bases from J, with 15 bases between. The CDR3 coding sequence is TGTGCCAGCAGTTTCGGCGCCTCATGGAGTGGCTACACCTTC. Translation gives CASSFGASWSGYTF.

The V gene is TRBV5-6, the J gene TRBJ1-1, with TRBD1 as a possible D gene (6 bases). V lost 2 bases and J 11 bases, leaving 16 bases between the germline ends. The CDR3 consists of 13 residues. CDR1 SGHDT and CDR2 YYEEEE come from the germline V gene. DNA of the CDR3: TGTGCCAGCAGCTTTCAGGGACAAAATGGGGCTTTCTTT. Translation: CASSFQGQNGAFF. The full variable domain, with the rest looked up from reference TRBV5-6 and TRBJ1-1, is DAGVTQSPTHLIKTRGQQVTLRCSPKSGHDTVSWYQQALGQGPQFIFQYYEEEERQRGNFPDRFSGHQFPNYSSELNVNALLLGDSALYLCASSFQGQNGAFFGQGTRLTVV.

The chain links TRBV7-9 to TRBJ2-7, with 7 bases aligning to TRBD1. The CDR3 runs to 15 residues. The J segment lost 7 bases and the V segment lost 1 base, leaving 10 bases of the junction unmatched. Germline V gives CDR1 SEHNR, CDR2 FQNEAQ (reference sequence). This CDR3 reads CASSLGRDRAWEQYV. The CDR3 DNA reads TGTGCCAGCAGCTTAGGACGGGACAGAGCGTGGGAGCAGTACGTC.

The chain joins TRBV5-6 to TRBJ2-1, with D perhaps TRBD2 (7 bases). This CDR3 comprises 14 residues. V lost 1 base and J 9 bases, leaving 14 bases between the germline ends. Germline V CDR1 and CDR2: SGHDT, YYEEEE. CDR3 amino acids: CASSLWGGPVEQFF. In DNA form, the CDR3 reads TGTGCCAGCAGCTTGTGGGGGGGGCCGGTTGAGCAGTTCTTC.

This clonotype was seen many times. The CDR3 loop is CATSAGLAGGSYTDTQYF. The CDR3 DNA follows: TGTGCCACCAGTGCAGGACTAGCGGGGGGCTCCTACACAGATACGCAGTATTTT. The chain uses TRBV24-1 and TRBJ2-3; 14 nucleotides line up with TRBD2. J was trimmed by 2 bases and V by 5 bases; bases with no gene match: 8. Germline assignment: CDR1 KGHDR and CDR2 SFDVKD. The CDR3 has 18 residues.

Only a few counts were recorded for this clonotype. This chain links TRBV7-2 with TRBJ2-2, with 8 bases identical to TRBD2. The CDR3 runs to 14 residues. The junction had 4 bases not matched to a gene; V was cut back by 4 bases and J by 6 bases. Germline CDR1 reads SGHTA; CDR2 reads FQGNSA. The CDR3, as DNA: TGTGCCAGCAGCTCCGGGGGGGCCGCCGGGGAGCTGTTTTTT. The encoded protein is CASSSGGAAGELFF. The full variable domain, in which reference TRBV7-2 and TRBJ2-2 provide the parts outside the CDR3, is GAGVSQSPSNKVTEKGKDVELRCDPISGHTALYWYRQSLGQGLEFLIYFQGNSAPDKSGLPSDRFSAERTGGSVSTLTIQRTQQEDSAVYLCASSSGGAAGELFFGEGSRLTVL.

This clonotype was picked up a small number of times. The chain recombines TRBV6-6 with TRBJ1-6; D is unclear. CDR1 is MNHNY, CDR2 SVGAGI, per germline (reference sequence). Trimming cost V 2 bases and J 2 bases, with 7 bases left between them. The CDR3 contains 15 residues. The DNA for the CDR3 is TGTGCCAGCAGTTACGGGGAGCCCTATAATTCACCCCTCCACTTT. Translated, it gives CASSYGEPYNSPLHF.

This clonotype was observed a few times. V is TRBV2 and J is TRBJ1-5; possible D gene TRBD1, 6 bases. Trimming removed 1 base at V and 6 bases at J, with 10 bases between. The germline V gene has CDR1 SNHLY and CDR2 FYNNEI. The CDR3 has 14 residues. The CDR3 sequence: CASSEEPGAQPQHF. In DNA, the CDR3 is TGTGCCAGCAGTGAAGAACCAGGGGCTCAGCCCCAGCATTTT.

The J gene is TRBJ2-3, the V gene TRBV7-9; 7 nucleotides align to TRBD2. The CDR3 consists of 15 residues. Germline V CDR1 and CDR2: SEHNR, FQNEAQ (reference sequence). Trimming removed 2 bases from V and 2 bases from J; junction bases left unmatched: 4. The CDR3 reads CASSLLAAITDTQYF. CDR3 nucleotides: TGTGCCAGCAGCTTACTAGCGGCAATCACAGATACGCAGTATTTT.

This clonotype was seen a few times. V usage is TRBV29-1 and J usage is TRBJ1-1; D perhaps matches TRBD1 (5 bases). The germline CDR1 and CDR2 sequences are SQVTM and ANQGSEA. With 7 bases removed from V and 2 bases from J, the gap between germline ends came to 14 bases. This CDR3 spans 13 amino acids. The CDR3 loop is CSAVVGTNTEAFF. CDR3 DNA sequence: TGCAGCGCCGTGGTGGGGACCAACACTGAAGCTTTCTTT.

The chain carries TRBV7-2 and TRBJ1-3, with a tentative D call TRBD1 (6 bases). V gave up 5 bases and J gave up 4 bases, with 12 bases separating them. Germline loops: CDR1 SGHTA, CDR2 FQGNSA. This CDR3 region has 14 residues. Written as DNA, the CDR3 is TGTGCCAGCAGCCAACAGGGACCGGGAAACACCATATATTTT. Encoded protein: CASSQQGPGNTIYF.

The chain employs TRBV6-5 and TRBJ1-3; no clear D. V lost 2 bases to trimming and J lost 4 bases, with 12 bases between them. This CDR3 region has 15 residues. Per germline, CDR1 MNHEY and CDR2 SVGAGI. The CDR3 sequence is CASSYRRPPGNTIYF. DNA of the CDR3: TGTGCCAGCAGTTACCGCAGGCCTCCGGGAAACACCATATATTTT.

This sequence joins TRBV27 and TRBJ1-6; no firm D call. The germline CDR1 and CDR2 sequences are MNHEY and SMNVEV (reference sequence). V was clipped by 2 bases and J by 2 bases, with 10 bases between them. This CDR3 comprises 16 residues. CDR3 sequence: CASSLDDKTYNSPLHF. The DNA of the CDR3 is TGTGCCAGCAGTTTAGACGACAAGACCTATAATTCACCCCTCCACTTT.

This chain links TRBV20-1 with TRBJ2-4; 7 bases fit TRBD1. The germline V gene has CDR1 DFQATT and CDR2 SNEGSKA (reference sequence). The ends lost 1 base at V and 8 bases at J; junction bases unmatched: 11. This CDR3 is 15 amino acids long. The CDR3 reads CSARGPYRGRDIQYF. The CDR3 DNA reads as TGCAGTGCTAGAGGCCCATACAGGGGAAGAGACATTCAGTACTTC.